The clone carrying this TCR beta chain has more than one count but fewer than ten. Its antigen is currently unknown. In TCRdb, the reads were re-called with MiXCR into one record per CDR3 protein. The sample lists hundreds of thousands of distinct CDR3 sequences, over 25% occurring once. These data are taken from a study of T cell repertoires in cytomegalovirus infection. Study-level information: It was the public TCR beta signatures that indicated both CMV infection and matching HLA type. Whole-study findings and limits: Across the ex vivo response, the dominant clonotypes were HLA-C-restricted CMV-specific TCR beta clonotypes.

With 6 bases removed from V and 0 bases from J, the gap between germline ends came to 14 bases. The CDR3 loop spans 16 amino acids. Germline V lookup: CDR1 SEHNR, CDR2 FQNEAQ (reference sequence). This TCR derives from a human donor in good health (CMV status not recorded). Some clones in this sample may be carry-over from other donors' samples. The V call is TRBV7-9, the J call TRBJ1-4; weak D call: TRBD1 (6 bases). The sequencing here drew on cultured CD8+ T cells from PBMCs, taken from culture after CMV antigen stimulation. CDR3 in DNA: TGTGCCAGCAGTGTAAACAGGGTTTCAACTAATGAAAAACTGTTTTTT. This sequence encodes CASSVNRVSTNEKLFF.